This T cell receptor beta chain derives from a study of monozygotic twins with inflammatory bowel disease. Study-wide points: For IBD patients, clonotypes shared with others were fewer than for healthy twins, especially with disease activity.

About this clonotype itself: Antigen: not known.

TCRdb re-analyzed the 5' RACE reads; it lists each CDR3 protein once, without DNA. The sample table includes about 43,000 distinct CDR3 sequences. The CDR3 sequence is 18 residues long. Germline values: CDR1 SGHAT, CDR2 FQNNGV. The chain carries TRBV11-2 and TRBJ2-4; TCRdb lists TRBD1, though no DNA is available to test this call. The sample taken for sequencing was blood. The clonotype originates from a human donor with ulcerative colitis or Crohn's disease, or a healthy co-twin of an affected twin (not recorded which). This chain's CDR3 is CASSQTGVFNIPGDMQYF.